This T cell receptor (beta chain) was identified during a study of blood T cell repertoires in COVID-19 (dated by TCRdb to 2019 to 2021). Background for the entire study: Samples from collaborators originated in the United States, Italy and Spain and spanned both the acute and convalescent phases of COVID-19. The material from the prospective study consisted of cDNA or gDNA derived from T cells, B-cell-depleted T cells, or PBMCs. Deeply sampled blood TCRbeta repertoires from subjects exposed to, actively infected with, or recovered from COVID-19 were included in the dataset. A freely available public database, intended as a resource for researchers studying the immune response to SARS-CoV-2, is where the repertoires were released. Samples came from the ongoing ImmuneRACE study (first 160 participants) plus 1,254 subjects from 6 global collaborators. A de-identified subject ID, COVID-19 status, age in years and sex were almost always included in the sample metadata. HLA class I and class II types, where available, came from metadata supplied by the sample provider rather than from assay-based typing.

The junction shows trimming of 7 bases on V and 7 bases on J, and the gene matches do not reach 10 bases of it. From cysteine to phenylalanine, the CDR3 is 15 amino acids long. This entry keeps only the CDR3 DNA: 45 bases, framed from base 1. The germline V gene (reference sequence) supplies CDR1 LNHDA and CDR2 SQIVND. Study-wide conclusions, independent of this receptor: How much clinical and demographic metadata was included differed by source and by participant, and the metadata was provided uncurated.

Each collaborating institution followed its own protocols to collect whole blood in K2EDTA tubes. Collaborator samples were shipped for TCRbeta analysis as frozen whole blood, isolated PBMCs, or DNA extracted from either sample type. The immunoSEQ Assay, a bias-controlled multiplex PCR, was used to amplify TCRbeta CDR3 regions from genomic DNA. The study's own analysis went as follows. Within the assay, amplification of reference gene primers was used to estimate how many nucleated cells each sample contained. Sequence reads were collapsed and filtered to measure the absolute abundance of every unique TCRbeta CDR3 rearrangement. For each sample, productive Simpson clonality was calculated as the square root of Simpson's diversity index over productive rearrangements. In its TCRdb copy, this immuneACCESS table keeps in-frame sequences only and misses some clones. Where compared with another copy, unresolved V genes explain less than half of these, and the others have no known cause. V and J calls and clone size are as listed in that table; D and trimming were resolved from the DNA. The sample table records 60,000 to 65,000 clones; approximately 91% of these occur just once. Of the sample, over 3.5% falls within the top ten clones.

In the case of this clone: The antigen it recognizes is unknown. Per-nucleotide qualities are absent, and no much larger clonotype sits a single base away.

Sequenced: peripheral blood. This chain is built from TRBV19 and TRBJ1-6; a stretch of 7 junction bases matches TRBD1. The TCR originated in a man over 45 with active COVID-19. The nucleotide sequence is given as TGTGCCAGTACTCCCAGACAGGGCGGCAATTCACCCCTCCACTTT. The translation is CASTPRQGGNSPLHF.